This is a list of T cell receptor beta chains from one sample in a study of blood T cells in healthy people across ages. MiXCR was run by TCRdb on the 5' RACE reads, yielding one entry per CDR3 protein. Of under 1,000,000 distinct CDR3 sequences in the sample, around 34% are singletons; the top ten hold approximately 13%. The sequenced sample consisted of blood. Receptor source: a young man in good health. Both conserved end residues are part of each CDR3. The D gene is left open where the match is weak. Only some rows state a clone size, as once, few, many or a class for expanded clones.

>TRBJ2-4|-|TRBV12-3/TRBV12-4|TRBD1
TGTGCCGGCGGGCCGGACAGGGGGCCCAGCTACCTCATTCAGTACTTC
CAGGPDRGPSYLIQYF
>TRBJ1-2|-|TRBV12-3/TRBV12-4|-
TGTGCCAGCAGTTTCGCGCGTGGCTACACCTTC
CASSFARGYTF
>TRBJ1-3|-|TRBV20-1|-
TGCAGTGCTAGGGCCGATAATGCGGATGGAAACACCATATATTTT
CSARADNADGNTIYF
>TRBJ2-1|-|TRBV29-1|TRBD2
TGCAGCGTTGAAGAAGGAACTAGCGGGGGTAATGGTGAGCAGTTCTTC
CSVEEGTSGGNGEQFF
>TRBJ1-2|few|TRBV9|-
TGTGCCAGCAAGGCAGAAAACTATGGCTACACCTTC
CASKAENYGYTF
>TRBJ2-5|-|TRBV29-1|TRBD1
TGCAGCGCCGGGACAGAAGAGACCCAGTACTTC
CSAGTEETQYF
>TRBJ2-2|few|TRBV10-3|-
TGTGCCATCAGAAAGAACACCGGGGAGCTGTTTTTT
CAIRKNTGELFF
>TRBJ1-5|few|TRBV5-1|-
TGCGCCAGCAGCTTGGAAGGGTCCTCGCATCAGCCCCAGCATTTT
CASSLEGSSHQPQHF
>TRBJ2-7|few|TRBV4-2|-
TGTGCCAGCAGCCAAGTTAGTACGGGGGAGCAGTACTTC
CASSQVSTGEQYF
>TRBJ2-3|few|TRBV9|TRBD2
TGTGCCAGCAGCGTAGGTGAGCGGGGGGGCCCAGATACGCAGTATTTT
CASSVGERGGPDTQYF
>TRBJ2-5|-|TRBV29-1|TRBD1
TGCAGCGGCCGACAGGGGGCTTTGGAGACCCAGTACTTC
CSGRQGALETQYF
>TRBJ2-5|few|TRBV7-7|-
TGTGCTAGCAGCCGTGGGCCAGTCGAGACCCAGTACTTC
CASSRGPVETQYF
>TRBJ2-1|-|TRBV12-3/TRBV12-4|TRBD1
TGTGCCAGCAGCCGGGACAGGGCGGTGGGTGAGCAGTTCTTC
CASSRDRAVGEQFF
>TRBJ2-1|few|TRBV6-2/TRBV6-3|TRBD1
TGTGCCAGCAGTACCTCCGCGGGACAGGTCTACAATGAGCAGTTCTTC
CASSTSAGQVYNEQFF
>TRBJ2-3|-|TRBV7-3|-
TGTGCCAGCAGCGTCCCGGGGGCCACAGATACGCAGTATTTT
CASSVPGATDTQYF
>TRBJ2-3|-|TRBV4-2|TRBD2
TGTGCCAGCAGCCAAGCCTCGGGGGGGCATACAGATACGCAGTATTTT
CASSQASGGHTDTQYF
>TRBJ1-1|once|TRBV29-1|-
TGCAGCGGGGGGGCCAGGACCGTAGCTTTCTTT
CSGGARTVAFF
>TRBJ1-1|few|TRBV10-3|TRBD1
TGTGCCATCAGTGAAGGGACAGCGAAAGAAGCTTTCTTT
CAISEGTAKEAFF
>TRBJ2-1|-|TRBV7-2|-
TGTGCCAGCAGCCCCCTAGGACAATACTACAATGAGCAGTTCTTC
CASSPLGQYYNEQFF
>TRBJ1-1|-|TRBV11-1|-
TGTGCCAGCAGCCCCTTCGGGCAGACCATGAACACTGAAGCTTTCTTT
CASSPFGQTMNTEAFF
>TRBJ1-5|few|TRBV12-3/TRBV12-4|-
TGTGCCAGCAGCCCTGCTGGCCAGCCCCAGCATTTT
CASSPAGQPQHF
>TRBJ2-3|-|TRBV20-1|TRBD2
TGCAGTGCTTCGACTAGCGGGGGGCTCACAGATACGCAGTATTTT
CSASTSGGLTDTQYF
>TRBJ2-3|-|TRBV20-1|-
TGCAGTGCTAGAGATATGGTACACATAGATACGCAGTATTTT
CSARDMVHIDTQYF
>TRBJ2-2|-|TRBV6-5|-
TGTGCCAGCAGACAGACAGAACCCGGGGAGCTGTTTTTT
CASRQTEPGELFF
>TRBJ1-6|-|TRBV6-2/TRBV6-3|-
TGTGCCAGCAGTTACCCTTCCACACGGCCAGCACCCCTCCACTTT
CASSYPSTRPAPLHF
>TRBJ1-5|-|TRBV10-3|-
TGTGCCATCAGAGAGGCAGGGGACGGACAGCCCCAGCATTTT
CAIREAGDGQPQHF
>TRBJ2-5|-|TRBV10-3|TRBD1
TGTGCCATCAGTCTCGACAGGGGATACAATGAGCAGTACTTC
CAISLDRGYNEQYF
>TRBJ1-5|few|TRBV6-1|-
TGTGCCAGCAGTGAAAAAACAGGGAGGGTAGATCAGCCCCAGCATTTT
CASSEKTGRVDQPQHF
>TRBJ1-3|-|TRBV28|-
TGTGCCAGCGGACACAGGATTATCTCTGGAAACACCATATATTTT
CASGHRIISGNTIYF
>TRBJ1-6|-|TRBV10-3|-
TGTGCCATCAGTGGCACAGGGAATTCACCCCTCCACTTT
CAISGTGNSPLHF
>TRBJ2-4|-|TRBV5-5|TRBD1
TGTGCCAGCAGCTCGACAGGGGTCCGGGAGCAGTACTTC
CASSSTGVREQYF
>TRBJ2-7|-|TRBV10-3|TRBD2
TGTGCCATCTCCGGTCGACTAGCGAACTACGAGCAGTACTTC
CAISGRLANYEQYF
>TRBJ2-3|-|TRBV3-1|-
TGTGCCAGCAGCCAGGACACAGGGCCCTCAGGGGATACGCAGTATTTT
CASSQDTGPSGDTQYF
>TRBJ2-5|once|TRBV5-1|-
TGCGCCAGCAGCTTCGGACGGAGTACCCAAGAGACCCAGTACTTC
CASSFGRSTQETQYF
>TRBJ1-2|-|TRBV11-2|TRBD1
TGTGCCAGCAGCTCCCTTGGACAGGGAGAATATGGCTACACCTTC
CASSSLGQGEYGYTF
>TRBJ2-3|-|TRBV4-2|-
TGTGCCAGCAGCTCAATGACCCACACGGGGGATACGCAGTATTTT
CASSSMTHTGDTQYF
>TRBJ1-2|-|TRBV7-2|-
TGTGCCAGCAGCTTAGCGGTTCATAACTATGGCTACACCTTC
CASSLAVHNYGYTF
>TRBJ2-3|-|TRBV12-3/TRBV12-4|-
TGTGCCAACACCCCGGACAGATCCCGCACAGATACGCAGTATTTT
CANTPDRSRTDTQYF
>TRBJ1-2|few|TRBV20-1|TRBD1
TGCAGTGCTAGAGATTTGGCAGGGGGCAACTATGGCTACACCTTC
CSARDLAGGNYGYTF
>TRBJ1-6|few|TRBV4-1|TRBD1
TGCGCCAGCAGCCGACAGGGTTATAATTCACCCCTCCACTTT
CASSRQGYNSPLHF
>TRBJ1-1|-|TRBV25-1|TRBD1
TGTGCCAGCAGTGCCTCTGGGACAGGGACAATCGCTTTCTTT
CASSASGTGTIAFF
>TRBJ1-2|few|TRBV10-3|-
TGTGCCATCACGGACAGTGGCTATGGCTACACCTTC
CAITDSGYGYTF